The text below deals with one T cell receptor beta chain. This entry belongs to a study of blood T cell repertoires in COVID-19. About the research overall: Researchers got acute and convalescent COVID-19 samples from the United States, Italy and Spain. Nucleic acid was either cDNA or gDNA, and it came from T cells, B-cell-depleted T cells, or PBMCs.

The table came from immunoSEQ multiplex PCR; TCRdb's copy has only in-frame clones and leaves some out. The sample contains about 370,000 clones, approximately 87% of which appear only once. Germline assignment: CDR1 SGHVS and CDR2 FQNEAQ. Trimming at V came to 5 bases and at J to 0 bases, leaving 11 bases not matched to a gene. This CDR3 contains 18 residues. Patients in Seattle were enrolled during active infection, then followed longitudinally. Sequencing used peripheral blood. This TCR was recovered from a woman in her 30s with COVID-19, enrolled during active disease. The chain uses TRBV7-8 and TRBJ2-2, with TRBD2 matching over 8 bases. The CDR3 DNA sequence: TGTGCCAGCAGCCCAATACTAGCGGCCTCCGCGAACACCGGGGAGCTGTTTTTT. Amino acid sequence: CASSPILAASANTGELFF.